This record covers a single T cell receptor beta chain. These data come from a study of blood T cell repertoires in COVID-19. Study summary: The cDNA or gDNA used as material had been derived from T cells, B-cell-depleted T cells, or PBMCs.

Assay used: immunoSEQ multiplex PCR; TCRdb lists only in-frame clones, some missing. The table lists roughly 250,000 clones, about 88% of them singletons. Material for sequencing was peripheral blood. The source of this sequence is a woman aged 40-49 years who had recovered from COVID-19.

In DNA form, the CDR3 reads TGTGCCAGCAGCCAACGTCCTTGGTGTCCACGGGAGGCCTACGAGCAGTACTTC. This gives the protein CASSQRPWCPREAYEQYF. The V gene is TRBV3-1 (or the pseudogene TRBV3-2), the J gene TRBJ2-7; 7 bases map to TRBD2. Germline CDR1 and CDR2: LGHDT and YNNKEL (reference sequence). V lost 2 bases, J lost 2 bases, and 15 bases stayed unmatched. The CDR3 totals 18 residues.